Following are 3 T cell receptor beta chains from one sample sequenced in a study of T-cell reconstitution after alpha-beta-depleted transplantation in children. Unique molecular identifiers were incorporated during preparation of the TCRbeta library. TCRdb reprocessed the PCR reads with MiXCR, giving one entry per CDR3 protein. The repertoire has hundreds of thousands of distinct CDR3 sequences, less than 35% of them found once; the top ten carry roughly 2.5%. The specimen was PBMCs from the stem cell graft donor, collected from the stem cell graft. Source of these receptors: a human donor who donated a stem cell graft to a child with aplastic anemia.

This clonotype came up many times. The gene calls are TRBV12-3 or TRBV12-4 and TRBJ2-1; a possible D gene is TRBD2 (6 bases). Between the trimmed V and J ends, which lost 5 bases and 5 bases, there was a span of 13 bases. This CDR3 comprises 14 residues. CDR3 bases: TGTGCCAGCAGTCTACGCCGGAGGGACAATGAGCAGTTCTTC. It codes for CASSLRRRDNEQFF.

The rearrangement uses TRBV19 and TRBJ1-2; D unclear. V was cut by 4 bases and J by 4 bases, with 13 bases left in between. Germline lookup yields CDR1 LNHDA and CDR2 SQIVND (reference sequence). The CDR3 spans 14 residues. The CDR3 sequence is CASSRKGSGYGYTF. The CDR3 region has the DNA TGTGCCAGTAGTAGGAAAGGATCGGGCTATGGCTACACCTTC.

The genes are TRBV6-1 and TRBJ2-7; 8 nucleotides align to TRBD1. This CDR3 region has 14 residues. CDR1 MNHNS and CDR2 SASEGT come from the germline V gene. V shed 5 bases and J 3 bases; nucleotides not matched to a gene: 6. CDR3 nucleotides: TGTGCCAGCAGTCAAGGACAGGGAAGCTACGAGCAGTACGTC. Translated, it gives CASSQGQGSYEQYV.